The TCR beta chain described here comes from a study of cytomegalovirus exposure and HLA in healthy donors. Regarding the study as a whole: Earlier findings revealed that most TCR beta V segments proved productive either about 87% or about 30% of the time.

In regard to this clone: Its antigen is unidentified.

The CDR3 consists of 14 residues. V was clipped by 0 bases and J by 0 bases, with 5 bases between them. Per the germline V gene, CDR1 is SGHAT and CDR2 is FQDESV (reference sequence). Both 60 Vbeta primers and 13 Jbeta primers went into the PCR. The protocol was immunoSEQ multiplex PCR, while the TCRdb copy is restricted to in-frame clones and leaves out a portion. The sample has over 100,000 clones; less than 85% are singletons. This chain uses TRBV11-1 with TRBJ1-1; D unresolved. Sequencing was done on a sample of PBMCs. This clonotype was sampled from a woman in her forties in good health and CMV-seropositive. In nucleotides, the CDR3 is TGTGCCAGCAGCTTAGCCCTCGTGAACACTGAAGCTTTCTTT. Protein sequence: CASSLALVNTEAFF.